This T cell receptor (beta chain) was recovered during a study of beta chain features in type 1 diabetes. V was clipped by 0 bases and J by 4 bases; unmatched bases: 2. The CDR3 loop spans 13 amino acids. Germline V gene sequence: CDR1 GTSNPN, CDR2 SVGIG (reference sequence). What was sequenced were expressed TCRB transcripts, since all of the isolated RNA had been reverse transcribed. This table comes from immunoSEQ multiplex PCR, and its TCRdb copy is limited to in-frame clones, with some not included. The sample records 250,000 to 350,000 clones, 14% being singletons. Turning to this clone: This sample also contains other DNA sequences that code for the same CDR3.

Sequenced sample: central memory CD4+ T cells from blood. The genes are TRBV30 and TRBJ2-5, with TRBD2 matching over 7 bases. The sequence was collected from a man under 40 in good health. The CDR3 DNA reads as TGTGCCTGGAGTGTCAGGACTAGAGAGACCCAGTACTTC. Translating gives CAWSVRTRETQYF.